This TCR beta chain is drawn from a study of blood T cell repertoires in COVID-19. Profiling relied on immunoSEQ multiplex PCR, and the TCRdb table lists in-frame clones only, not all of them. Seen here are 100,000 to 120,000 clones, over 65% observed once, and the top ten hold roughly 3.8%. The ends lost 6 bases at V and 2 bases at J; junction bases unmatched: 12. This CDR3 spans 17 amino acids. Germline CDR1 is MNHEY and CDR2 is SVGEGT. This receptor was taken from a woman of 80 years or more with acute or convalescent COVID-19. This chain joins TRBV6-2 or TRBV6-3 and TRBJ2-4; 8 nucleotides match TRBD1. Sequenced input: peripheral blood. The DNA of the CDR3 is TGTGCCAGCAGCCAGGTTTCAGGGGGCTTCTCCAAAAACATTCAGTACTTC. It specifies CASSQVSGGFSKNIQYF.